These T cell receptor beta chains were read from a single sample in a study of chemoradiotherapy in HPV16-positive cancers. Some clones are missing from TCRdb's copy, which holds only in-frame ones; the method was immunoSEQ multiplex PCR. The data contain about 8,000 clones, roughly 72% of them seen just once; the ten biggest clones take up about 7%. This material was acquired from a patient who underwent chemoradiotherapy. The receptors were sampled from a human donor with HPV-associated anogenital cancer. Both conserved end residues are part of each CDR3. A D gene is named only where the DNA matches it firmly. Size is omitted from some rows. Given values are once, few, many or a class for expanded clones.

TRBV10-1	TRBJ2-4	-	-	TGCGCCAGCAGTGAGTCCGGGGCTATTCAGTACTTC	CASSESGAIQYF
TRBV5-6	TRBJ1-4	-	-	TGTGCCAGCAGCTTGGTAGGGGCTGGGGAAAAACTGTTTTTT	CASSLVGAGEKLFF
TRBV21-1	TRBJ2-3	-	once	TGTGCCAGCGCCTTCCCGACTAGCGGGAGAGGGGGTGAGAGAGATACGCAGTATTTT	CASAFPTSGRGGERDTQYF
TRBV5-4	TRBJ2-7	-	few	TGTGCCAGCAGCTTTGTCCCAGAAGGGGAGCAGTACTTC	CASSFVPEGEQYF
TRBV7-2	TRBJ2-4	TRBD2	-	TGTGCCAGCAGCTCGACGCCGACTAGCGCCGTAGCCAAAAACATTCAGTACTTC	CASSSTPTSAVAKNIQYF
TRBV4-2	TRBJ2-7	-	-	TGTGCCAGCAGCCAAGATTACAGGCCGGACGGCGAGCAGTACTTC	CASSQDYRPDGEQYF
TRBV30	TRBJ2-5	-	-	TGTGCCTGGAGTAAAGGGCCCTCGGAGACCCAGTACTTC	CAWSKGPSETQYF
TRBV2	TRBJ2-1	TRBD2	-	TGTGCCAGCAGTGTGGGGAGCGGGGGGGCCTACAATGAGCAGTTCTTC	CASSVGSGGAYNEQFF
TRBV19	TRBJ2-3	-	-	TGTGCCAGTAGTACCCGCCAGGGGACGCAGTATTTT	CASSTRQGTQYF
TRBV11-2	TRBJ1-4	TRBD1	once	TGTGCCAGCAGCCAGGGGGGAGATATGGAAAAACTGTTTTTT	CASSQGGDMEKLFF
TRBV9	TRBJ2-5	-	few	TGTGCCAGCAGCGTAGGGACAGAAGAAACGGAGACCCAGTACTTC	CASSVGTEETETQYF
TRBV4-1	TRBJ1-1	-	-	TGCGCCAGCAGCCAGTTTCCATCTGAAGCTTTCTTT	CASSQFPSEAFF
TRBV7-6	TRBJ1-5	-	-	TGTGCCAGCAGCTTAGATCAGGGTTTCAATCAGCCCCAGCATTTT	CASSLDQGFNQPQHF
TRBV5-4	TRBJ2-5	TRBD2	once	TGTGCCAGCAGCTTGGGACTAGCGGGGGCGGTTGGGACCCAGTACTTC	CASSLGLAGAVGTQYF
TRBV7-9	TRBJ1-2	TRBD1	-	TGTGCCAGCAGCTCGGACAGGCGGGGTGGCTACACCTTC	CASSSDRRGGYTF
TRBV25-1	TRBJ2-2	-	-	TGTGCCAGCAACACGGGAGCTTCCGGGGAGCTGTTTTTT	CASNTGASGELFF
TRBV13	TRBJ2-1	TRBD2	few	TGTGCCAGCAGCTTTCTAGCGGGAGGGTACAATGAGCAGTTCTTC	CASSFLAGGYNEQFF
TRBV5-4	TRBJ2-1	TRBD2	-	TGTGCCAGCAGCTTGGTCGCGGGAGGGAGCTCCTACAATGAGCAGTTCTTC	CASSLVAGGSSYNEQFF
TRBV10-3	TRBJ1-1	-	-	TGTGCCATCATGCAGGAGCTCATGAACACTGAAGCTTTCTTT	CAIMQELMNTEAFF
TRBV9	TRBJ1-4	-	-	TGTGCCAGCAGCTCATCCCGAGGGGAATGGGGTGAAAAACTGTTTTTT	CASSSSRGEWGEKLFF
TRBV30	TRBJ1-5	-	-	TGTGCCTGGAGTCCAAGGGCCGACCAGCCCCAGCATTTT	CAWSPRADQPQHF
TRBV7-2	TRBJ2-7	TRBD2	few	TGTGCCAGCAGCTGGGGACTAGCGGGAGGCGAGCAGTACTTC	CASSWGLAGGEQYF
TRBV10-3	TRBJ2-7	-	-	TGTGCCACTAGTTCGTTAGACGAGCAGTACTTC	CATSSLDEQYF
TRBV4-2	TRBJ1-3	-	-	TGTGCCAGCAGCCCTCTGAGCATAACTGGAAACACCATATATTTT	CASSPLSITGNTIYF
TRBV6-6	TRBJ2-1	-	-	TGTGCCAGCAGTTACCTCCGGCCAGGAGGGAATGAGCAGTTCTTC	CASSYLRPGGNEQFF
TRBV5-1	TRBJ2-1	TRBD2	-	TGCGCCAGCAGCTTGGCCGGGGGCCAGCGGGGGATATTCATCAATGAGCAGTTCTTC	CASSLAGGQRGIFINEQFF
TRBV28	TRBJ2-7	-	-	TGTGCCAGCAGTGCGGGACCCCCGAGCTCCTACGAGCAGTACTTC	CASSAGPPSSYEQYF
TRBV19	TRBJ1-5	TRBD1	-	TGTGCCACCCAGAACCAGGCAGGGGGCTACAATCAGCCCCAGCATTTT	CATQNQAGGYNQPQHF
TRBV5-4	TRBJ2-2	TRBD2	-	TGTGCCAGCAGCCCCTGGACTAGCGGGAGTTCTGGGGAGCTGTTTTTT	CASSPWTSGSSGELFF
TRBV7-9	TRBJ2-7	TRBD1	few	TGTGCCAGCAGCTTAGCTGTGACAGGGAGTTCCTACGAGCAGTACTTC	CASSLAVTGSSYEQYF
TRBV4-1	TRBJ1-2	-	once	TGCGCCAGCAGCCAAGGCTACACTGACTATGGCTACACCTTC	CASSQGYTDYGYTF
TRBV2	TRBJ1-1	-	-	TGTGCCAGCGGGCGGGGAGAAACTGAAGCTTTCTTT	CASGRGETEAFF
TRBV4-1	TRBJ1-2	-	few	TGCGCCAGCAGCCAAAATCAGGGTTGGAATGGCTACACCTTC	CASSQNQGWNGYTF
TRBV29-1	TRBJ1-2	TRBD1	few	TGCAGCGTTGAGGGCCGGACAGGGTATGGGGGCACCTTC	CSVEGRTGYGGTF
TRBV5-1	TRBJ2-3	TRBD1	-	TGCGCCAGCGTCGAACAGGGGTACACAGATACGCAGTATTTT	CASVEQGYTDTQYF
TRBV4-1	TRBJ2-3	-	-	TGCGCCAGCAGCCAAGTCCCCTGGGGTACGCAGTATTTT	CASSQVPWGTQYF
TRBV18	TRBJ2-7	-	-	TGTGCCAGCTCACCACCGCTGGGTATCCCGATGGAGCAGTACTTC	CASSPPLGIPMEQYF
TRBV29-1	TRBJ1-1	-	-	TGCAGCGTTGAAGAGGGGGGGGCCACTGAAGCTTTCTTT	CSVEEGGATEAFF
TRBV27	TRBJ2-7	TRBD2	-	TGTGCCAGCAGTTTAAGGATCGGGACTAGGAACCTCGAGCAGTACTTC	CASSLRIGTRNLEQYF
TRBV19	TRBJ2-3	-	-	TGTGCCAGTACCCTAGGGGGTAGGGGAGGTCCAGATACGCAGTATTTT	CASTLGGRGGPDTQYF
TRBV6-6	TRBJ1-5	TRBD1	-	TGTGCCAGCAGTAAACAGGGGAGCAATCAGCCCCAGCATTTT	CASSKQGSNQPQHF
TRBV28	TRBJ2-1	TRBD2	-	TGTGCCAGCAGTACTACTAGCGGGTGGGGGAATGAGCAGTTCTTC	CASSTTSGWGNEQFF
TRBV11-3	TRBJ2-6	-	-	TGTGCCAGCAGCTTGGGGGGGGCCAACGTCCTGACTTTC	CASSLGGANVLTF